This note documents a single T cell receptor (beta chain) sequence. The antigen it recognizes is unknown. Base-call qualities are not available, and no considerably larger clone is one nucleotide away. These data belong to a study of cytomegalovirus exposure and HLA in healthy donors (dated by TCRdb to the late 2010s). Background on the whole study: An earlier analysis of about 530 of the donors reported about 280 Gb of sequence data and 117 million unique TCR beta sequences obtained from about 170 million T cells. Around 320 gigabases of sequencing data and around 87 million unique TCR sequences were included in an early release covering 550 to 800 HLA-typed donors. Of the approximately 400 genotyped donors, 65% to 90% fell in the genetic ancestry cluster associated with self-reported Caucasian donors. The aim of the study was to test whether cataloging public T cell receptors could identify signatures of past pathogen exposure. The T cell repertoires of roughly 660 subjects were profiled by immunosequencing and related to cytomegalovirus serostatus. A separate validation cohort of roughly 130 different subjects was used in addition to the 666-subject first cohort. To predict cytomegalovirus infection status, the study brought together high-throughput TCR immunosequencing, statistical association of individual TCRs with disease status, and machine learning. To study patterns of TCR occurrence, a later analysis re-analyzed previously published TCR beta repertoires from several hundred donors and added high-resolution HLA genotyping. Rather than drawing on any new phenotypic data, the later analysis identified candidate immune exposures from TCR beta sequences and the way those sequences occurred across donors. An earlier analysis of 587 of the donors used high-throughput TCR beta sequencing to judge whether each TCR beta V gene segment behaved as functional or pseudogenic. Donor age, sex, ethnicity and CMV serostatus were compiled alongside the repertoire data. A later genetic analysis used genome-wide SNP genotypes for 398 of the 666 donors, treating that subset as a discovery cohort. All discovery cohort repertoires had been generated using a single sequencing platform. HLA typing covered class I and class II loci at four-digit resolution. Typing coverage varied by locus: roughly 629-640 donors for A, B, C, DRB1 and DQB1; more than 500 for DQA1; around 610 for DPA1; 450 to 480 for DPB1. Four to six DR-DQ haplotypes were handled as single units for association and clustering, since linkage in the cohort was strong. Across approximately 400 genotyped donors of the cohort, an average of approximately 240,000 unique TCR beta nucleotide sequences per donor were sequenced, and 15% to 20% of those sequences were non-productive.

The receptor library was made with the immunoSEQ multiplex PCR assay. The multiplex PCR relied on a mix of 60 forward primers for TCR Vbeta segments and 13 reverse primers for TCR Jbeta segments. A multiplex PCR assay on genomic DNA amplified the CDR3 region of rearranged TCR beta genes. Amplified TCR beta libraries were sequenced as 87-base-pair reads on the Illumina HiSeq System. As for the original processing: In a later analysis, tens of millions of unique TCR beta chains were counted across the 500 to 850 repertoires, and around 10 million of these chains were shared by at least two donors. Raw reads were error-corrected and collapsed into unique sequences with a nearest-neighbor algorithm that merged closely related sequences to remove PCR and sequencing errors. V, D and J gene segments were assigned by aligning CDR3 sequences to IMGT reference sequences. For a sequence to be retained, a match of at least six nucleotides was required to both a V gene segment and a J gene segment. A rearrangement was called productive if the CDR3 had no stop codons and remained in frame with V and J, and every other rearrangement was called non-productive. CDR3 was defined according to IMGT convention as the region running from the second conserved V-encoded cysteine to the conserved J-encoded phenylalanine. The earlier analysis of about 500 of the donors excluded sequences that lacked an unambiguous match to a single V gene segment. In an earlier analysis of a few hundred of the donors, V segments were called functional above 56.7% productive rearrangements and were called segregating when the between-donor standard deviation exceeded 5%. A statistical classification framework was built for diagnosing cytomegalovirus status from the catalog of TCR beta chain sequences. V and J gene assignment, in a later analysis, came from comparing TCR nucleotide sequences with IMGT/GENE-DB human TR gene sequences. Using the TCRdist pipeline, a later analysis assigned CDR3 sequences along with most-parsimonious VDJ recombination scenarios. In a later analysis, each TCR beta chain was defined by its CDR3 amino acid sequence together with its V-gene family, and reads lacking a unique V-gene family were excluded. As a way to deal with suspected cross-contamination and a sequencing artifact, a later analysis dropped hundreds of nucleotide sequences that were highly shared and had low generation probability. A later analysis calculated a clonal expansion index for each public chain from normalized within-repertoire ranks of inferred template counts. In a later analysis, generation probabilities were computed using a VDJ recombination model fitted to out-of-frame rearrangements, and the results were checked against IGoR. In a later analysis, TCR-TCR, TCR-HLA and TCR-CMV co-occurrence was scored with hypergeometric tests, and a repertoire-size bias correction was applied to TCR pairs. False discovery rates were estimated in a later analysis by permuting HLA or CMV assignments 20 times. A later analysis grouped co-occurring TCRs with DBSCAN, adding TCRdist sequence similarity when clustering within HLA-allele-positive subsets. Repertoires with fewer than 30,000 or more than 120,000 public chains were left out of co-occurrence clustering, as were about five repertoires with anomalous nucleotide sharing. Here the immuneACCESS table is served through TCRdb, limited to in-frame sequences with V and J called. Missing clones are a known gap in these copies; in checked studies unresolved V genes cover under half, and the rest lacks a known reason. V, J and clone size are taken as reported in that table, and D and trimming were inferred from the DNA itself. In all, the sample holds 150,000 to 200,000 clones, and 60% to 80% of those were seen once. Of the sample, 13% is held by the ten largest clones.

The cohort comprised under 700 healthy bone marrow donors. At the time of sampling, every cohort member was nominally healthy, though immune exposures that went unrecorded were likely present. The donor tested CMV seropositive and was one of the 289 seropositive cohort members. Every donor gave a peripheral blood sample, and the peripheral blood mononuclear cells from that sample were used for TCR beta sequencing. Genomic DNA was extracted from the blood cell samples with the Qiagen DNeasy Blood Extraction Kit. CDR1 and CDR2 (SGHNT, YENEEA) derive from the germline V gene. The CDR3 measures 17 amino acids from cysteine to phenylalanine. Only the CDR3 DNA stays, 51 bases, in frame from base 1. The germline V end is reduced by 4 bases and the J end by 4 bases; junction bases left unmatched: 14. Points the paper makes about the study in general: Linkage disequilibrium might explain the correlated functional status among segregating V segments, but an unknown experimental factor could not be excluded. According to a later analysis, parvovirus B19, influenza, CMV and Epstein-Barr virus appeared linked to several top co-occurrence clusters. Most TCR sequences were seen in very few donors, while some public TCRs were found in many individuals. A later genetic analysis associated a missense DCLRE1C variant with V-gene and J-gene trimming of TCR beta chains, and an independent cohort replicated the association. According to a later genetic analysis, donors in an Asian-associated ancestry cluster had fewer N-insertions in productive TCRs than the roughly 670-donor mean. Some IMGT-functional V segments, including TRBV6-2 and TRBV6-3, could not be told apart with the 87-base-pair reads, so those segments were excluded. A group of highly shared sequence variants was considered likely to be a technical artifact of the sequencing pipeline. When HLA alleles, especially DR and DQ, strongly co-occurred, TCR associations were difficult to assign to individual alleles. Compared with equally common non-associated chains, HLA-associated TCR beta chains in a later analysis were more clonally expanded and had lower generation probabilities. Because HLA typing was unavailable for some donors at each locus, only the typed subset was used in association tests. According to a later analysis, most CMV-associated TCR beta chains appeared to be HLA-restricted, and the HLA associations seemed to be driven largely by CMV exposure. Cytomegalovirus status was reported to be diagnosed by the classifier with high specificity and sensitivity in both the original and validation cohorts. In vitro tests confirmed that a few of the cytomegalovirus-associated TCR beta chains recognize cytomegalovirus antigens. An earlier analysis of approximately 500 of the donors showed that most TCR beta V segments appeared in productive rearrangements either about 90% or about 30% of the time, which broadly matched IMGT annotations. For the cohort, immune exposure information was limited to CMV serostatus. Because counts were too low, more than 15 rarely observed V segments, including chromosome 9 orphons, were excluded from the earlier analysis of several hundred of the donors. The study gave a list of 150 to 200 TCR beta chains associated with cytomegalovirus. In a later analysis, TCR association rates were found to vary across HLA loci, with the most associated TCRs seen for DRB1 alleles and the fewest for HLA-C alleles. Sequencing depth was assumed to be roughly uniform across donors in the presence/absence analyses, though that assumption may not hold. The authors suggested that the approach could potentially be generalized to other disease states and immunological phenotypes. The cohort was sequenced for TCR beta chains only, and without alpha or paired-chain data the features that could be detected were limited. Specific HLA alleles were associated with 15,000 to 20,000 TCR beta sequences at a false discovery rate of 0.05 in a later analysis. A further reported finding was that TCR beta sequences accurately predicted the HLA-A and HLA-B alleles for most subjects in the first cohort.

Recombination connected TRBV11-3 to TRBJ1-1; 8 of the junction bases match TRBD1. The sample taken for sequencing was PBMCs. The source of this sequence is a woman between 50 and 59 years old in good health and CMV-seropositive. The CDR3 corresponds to CASSYPPAITGGTEAFF. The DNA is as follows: TGTGCCAGCAGCTATCCCCCCGCTATCACAGGGGGCACTGAAGCTTTCTTT.